The text below deals with one T cell receptor beta chain. The data belong to a study of blood T cells in healthy people across ages. The second PCR ran about 6 to 11 cycles with a sample-barcoded 5' primer and J-beta primers. Each CDR3 protein gets one entry after TCRdb re-called the 5' RACE reads with MiXCR. The sample yields some 760,000 distinct CDR3 sequences, about 25% seen once. These data were also filed under a second study, of T cells of mothers and their children.

What was sequenced was blood. The clonotype was recovered from a boy aged 10-17 years in good health.

The chain's CDR3 is CASSLTGTEGQETQYF. CDR3 sequence (DNA): TGCGCCAGCAGCCTCACCGGGACAGAGGGACAAGAGACCCAGTACTTC. The J gene is TRBJ2-5, the V gene TRBV4-1, with 7 bases matching TRBD1. Unmatched junction bases numbered 10, after V lost 4 bases and J lost 2 bases. This CDR3 comprises 16 residues. Germline lookup yields CDR1 MGHRA and CDR2 YSYEKL.